The 5 T cell receptor beta chains presented below share a single source sample, sequenced in a study of identical twins. Each CDR3 protein is one row after TCRdb ran MiXCR on the 5' RACE reads. The table shows fewer than 550,000 distinct CDR3 sequences, with 15% occurring only once. The same data also went into a second study, on yellow fever vaccine responses in identical twins.

What was sequenced was CD4+ T cells sorted from blood. The receptor source for this set is a young woman in good health.

This clonotype was seen repeatedly, ten times or more. This chain links TRBV29-1 with TRBJ2-7; 11 bases fit TRBD2. This CDR3 region has 14 residues. CDR1 and CDR2 from the germline V gene are SQVTM and ANQGSEA. Trimming at V came to 6 bases and at J to 0 bases, leaving 4 bases not matched to a gene. CDR3 amino acids: CSVYSGGVSYEQYV. The CDR3 nucleotides read TGCAGCGTATATAGCGGGGGGGTCTCCTACGAGCAGTACGTC.

The V and J genes are TRBV20-1 and TRBJ1-2; D call uncertain. The CDR3 totals 17 residues. Germline CDR1 reads DFQATT; CDR2 reads SNEGSKA (reference sequence). V was clipped by 2 bases and J by 4 bases, with 23 bases between them. The CDR3 reads CSARRPAVMVGSYGYTF. The CDR3 DNA is TGCAGTGCTAGAAGGCCGGCAGTAATGGTTGGGAGCTATGGCTACACCTTC.

CDR3: CASSETFFYEQYF. The CDR3 coding sequence is TGTGCCAGCAGTGAAACATTTTTCTACGAGCAGTACTTC. The genes are TRBV2 and TRBJ2-7; D unresolved. Trimming left V 2 bases short and J 3 bases short, with 8 bases between. Germline values: CDR1 SNHLY, CDR2 FYNNEI. The CDR3 contains 13 residues.

This chain connects TRBV28 to TRBJ2-3; D gene uncertain. The CDR3 spans 12 residues. V was cut by 5 bases and J by 3 bases, with 6 bases left in between. The germline gives CDR1 MDHEN, CDR2 SYDVKM. The CDR3 spells CASSHVTDTQYF. The CDR3 coding sequence is TGTGCCAGCAGTCACGTTACAGATACGCAGTATTTT.

This rearrangement joins TRBV6-1 to TRBJ1-2; D is ambiguous. Between the trimmed V and J ends, which lost 6 bases and 8 bases, there was a span of 25 bases. The CDR3 covers 16 residues. The germline V gene encodes CDR1 MNHNS and CDR2 SASEGT. The CDR3 spells CASSPGLVSVLGGYTF. The CDR3 DNA sequence: TGTGCCAGCAGCCCAGGTCTGGTATCGGTATTGGGGGGCTACACCTTC.